In this sample, the clone carrying this TCR beta chain turned up many times. The antigen is unknown. Clinical symptoms, serum thyroxine, TRAb, thyroid ultrasound and orbital computed tomography established diagnosis. The data derive from a study of T cells in Graves' hyperthyroidism and ophthalmopathy. The germline CDR1 and CDR2 sequences are MNHNS and SASEGT. V was cut by 2 bases and J by 3 bases, with 19 bases left in between. The CDR3 has 17 amino acids. Regions amplified from RNA transcripts were the TCR beta CDR3 regions. The TCR CDR3 was amplified in a first-round RT-PCR using the HTBI primer set. Via MiXCR, TCRdb re-called the multiplex PCR reads, giving one row per CDR3 protein. Of a few hundred thousand distinct CDR3 sequences listed, more than 12% were seen once; the top ten hold about 30%. Study results and limitations: In the analysis, a 13 V-J model separated ophthalmopathy from stable hyperthyroidism. Expanded thyroid clonotypes (above 0.001) were mostly also found in blood. A median 6.5 months before onset, the model predicted ophthalmopathy.

The chain is built from TRBV6-1 and TRBJ1-1, with D unresolved. Sequenced sample: blood. The sequence derives from a woman in her 30s with Graves' hyperthyroidism. CDR3 sequence reads: CASSENWLGVSYTEAFF. The CDR3 nucleotides read TGTGCCAGCAGTGAAAATTGGTTGGGCGTCTCGTACACTGAAGCTTTCTTT.